The entry below gives a single T cell receptor beta chain sequence along with its context. Its antigen is currently unknown. Repertoires were generated with immunoSEQ multiplex PCR, while TCRdb's copy carries only in-frame clones and drops some. The sample records about 2.1 million clones, 80% to 95% being singletons. These data come from a study of shared clonotypes between healthy human individuals. CD45RO-negative cells were positively selected for CCR7, leaving out terminally differentiated effector memory CD45RA+ cells. General study findings and limits: Only blood underwent sampling, and tissue repertoires likely differ.

Germline V gene data show CDR1 as MNHEY and CDR2 as SMNVEV (reference sequence). V shed 6 bases and J 4 bases; nucleotides not matched to a gene: 5. The CDR3 extends over 15 amino acids. This chain links TRBV27 with TRBJ2-1; TRBD2 matches 11 bases. The source material was naive CD8+ T cells from PBMCs. This TCR derives from a man between 18 and 29 years old in good health. Some clones in this sample may be carry-over from other donors' samples. CDR3 sequence: CASRIAGGVYNEQFF. The CDR3 DNA reads TGTGCCAGCAGGATAGCGGGAGGGGTATACAATGAGCAGTTCTTC.